Presented here are 13 T cell receptor beta chains from one specimen sequenced in a study of blood T cells in healthy people across ages. A sample-barcoded 5' primer and a J-beta primer mix were used in a second PCR of roughly 6 to 11 cycles. TCRdb itself ran the 5' RACE reads through MiXCR, one entry per CDR3 protein. In the table there are more than 1,000,000 distinct CDR3 sequences, roughly 24% of which are singletons. A further study also used this sample, focusing on T cells of mothers and their children.

Sequences were obtained from blood. The receptors here all came from a girl aged 2-10 years in good health.

The rearrangement uses TRBV6-1 and TRBJ2-5, with 12 bases aligning to TRBD1. The DNA end lines up better with TRBJ2-1; the J call may be wrong. Germline values: CDR1 MNHNS, CDR2 SASEGT. The CDR3 has 19 residues. This CDR3 reads CASSAGTGGVLQGYNEQFF. The CDR3 DNA reads as TGTGCCAGCAGTGCCGGGACAGGGGGCGTTTTACAAGGCTACAATGAGCAGTTCTTC.

The rearrangement joins TRBV29-1 to TRBJ2-1; the match to TRBD1 covers 9 bases. The J call may be incorrect, as the DNA end agrees better with TRBJ2-7. There are 14 residues in the CDR3. Germline values: CDR1 SQVTM, CDR2 ANQGSEA. The CDR3 region is CSVEPGTGSYEQYF. The CDR3 coding sequence is TGCAGCGTTGAACCCGGGACAGGGTCCTACGAGCAGTACTTC.

This clonotype was counted only a few times. The rearrangement links TRBV21-1 to TRBJ1-2. TRBV21-1 constitutes a pseudogene. This CDR3 is 14 amino acids long. CDR3 region: CASSKGPECVGYTF. The DNA of the CDR3 is TGTGCCAGCAGCAAAGGTCCGGAGTGCGTTGGCTACACCTTC.

The gene calls are TRBV6-5 and TRBJ2-5, with 13 bases matching TRBD2. The CDR3 extends over 20 amino acids. Germline CDR1 is MNHEY and CDR2 is SVGAGI. V trimming: 4 bases; J trimming: 3 bases; junction bases outside the gene matches: 17. Here the CDR3 reads CASSSGLAGTPEGLKETQYF. The CDR3 DNA follows: TGTGCCAGCAGTTCGGGACTAGCGGGAACCCCGGAGGGCCTTAAAGAGACCCAGTACTTC.

There are a few counts of this clonotype. The chain is built from TRBV9 and TRBJ2-1; possible D gene TRBD2, 6 bases. Germline CDR1 and CDR2: SGDLS and YYNGEE. Trimming removed 9 bases from V and 5 bases from J, with 15 bases in between. CDR3 length: 13 amino acids. The CDR3 sequence is CATGFGGDNEQFF. CDR3 sequence (DNA): TGTGCCACCGGCTTTGGAGGGGACAATGAGCAGTTCTTC.

This chain uses TRBV7-2 with TRBJ2-5, with D hard to call. The germline CDR1 and CDR2 sequences are SGHTA and FQGNSA. This CDR3 is 16 amino acids long. V lost 2 bases and J 2 bases, leaving 15 bases between the germline ends. Here the CDR3 DNA reads TGTGCCAGCAGCTTATCTGTTGGGGTGAGGCAAGAGACCCAGTACTTC. Amino acid sequence: CASSLSVGVRQETQYF.

This clonotype showed up just a few times. This sequence joins TRBV24-1 and TRBJ1-6; the D is unclear. The CDR3 sequence is 13 residues long. In germline, CDR1 is KGHDR, CDR2 SFDVKD. V lost 6 bases and J lost 7, with 9 bases in between. CDR3 nucleotide sequence: TGTGCCACCAGTTTGCGGGAGAATTCACCCCTCCACTTT. This encodes CATSLRENSPLHF.

This clonotype was seen a few times. J is TRBJ2-1 and V is TRBV11-2; no clear D. The end of the DNA is better explained by TRBJ2-7, so the J call may be wrong. CDR1 is SGHAT and CDR2 is FQNNGV in the germline V gene. The CDR3 has 13 residues. The CDR3 DNA reads as TGTGCCAGCAGCCAGAGGACGCCCTACGAGCAGTACTTC. Translating it yields CASSQRTPYEQYF.

J is TRBJ2-3 and V is TRBV6-5; TRBD2 aligns across 9 bases. The CDR3 extends over 18 amino acids. V was clipped by 0 bases and J by 2 bases; unmatched bases: 9. CDR1 MNHEY and CDR2 SVGAGI come from the germline V gene. DNA of the CDR3: TGTGCCAGCAGTTACTCGTGGGGAACTAGCGGGCTCACAGATACGCAGTATTTT. It codes for CASSYSWGTSGLTDTQYF.

The chain carries TRBV20-1 and TRBJ1-5, with D possibly matching TRBD1 (6 bases). Germline loops: CDR1 DFQATT, CDR2 SNEGSKA (reference sequence). The V end was cut by 6 bases, the J end by 2 bases, with 17 bases between. The CDR3 extends over 15 amino acids. The CDR3 here is CSAGPFRGGNQPQHF. CDR3 DNA: TGCAGTGCGGGACCTTTTAGGGGGGGCAATCAGCCCCAGCATTTT.

This clonotype was recorded a few times. This chain connects TRBV20-1 to TRBJ1-6, with D hard to call. Germline V lookup: CDR1 DFQATT, CDR2 SNEGSKA (reference sequence). CDR3 length: 15 amino acids. Trimming took off 5 bases at V and 0 bases at J, with 11 bases between the two ends. CDR3 residues: CSAHDGSSYNSPLHF. The CDR3 bases are TGCAGTGCTCACGACGGCAGCTCCTATAATTCACCCCTCCACTTT.

This clonotype was counted a few times. One end of the junction varies from germline; a read error may be responsible. J is TRBJ2-5 and V is TRBV7-7; TRBD2 might be the D (6 bases). This CDR3 region has 15 residues. Germline CDR1 SSHAT, CDR2 FNYEAQ (reference sequence). CDR3: CASSFSRTTQETQYF. Here the CDR3 DNA reads TGTGCTAGCAGCTTCTCCCGGACTACTCAAGAGACCCAGTACTTC.

This sequence joins TRBV2 and TRBJ1-1, with 7 bases lining up with TRBD1. CDR1 SNHLY and CDR2 FYNNEI come from the germline V gene. The CDR3 has 16 residues. With V trimmed by 10 bases and J by 2 bases, 16 bases remained unmatched. In nucleotides, the CDR3 is TGTGCCACCGGCCGGGACAGTAGAACACTTAACACTGAAGCTTTCTTT. It encodes CATGRDSRTLNTEAFF. The whole variable domain, remainder taken from reference TRBV2 and TRBJ1-1, is EPEVTQTPSHQVTQMGQEVILRCVPISNHLYFYWYRQILGQKVEFLVSFYNNEISEKSEIFDDQFSVERPDGSNFTLKIRSTKLEDSAMYFCATGRDSRTLNTEAFFGQGTRLTVV.